What follows are 15 T cell receptor beta chains derived from one specimen sequenced in a study of cytomegalovirus exposure and HLA in healthy donors. 13 Jbeta primers and 60 Vbeta primers were used for the PCR. Clones were sequenced by immunoSEQ multiplex PCR, and TCRdb holds only the in-frame ones, with some missing. The sample consists of around 120,000 clones, 70% to 85% of them appearing once. Sequenced input: PBMCs. Source of these receptors: a man aged 18 to 30 in good health and CMV-seronegative.

This rearrangement joins TRBV5-6 to TRBJ2-7, with TRBD1 as a possible D gene (6 bases). The CDR3 sequence is 14 residues long. V shed 3 bases and J shed 4 bases, with 14 bases lying between them. Germline V gene lookup returns CDR1 SGHDT and CDR2 YYEEEE. CDR3 sequence (DNA): TGTGCCAGCAGCTGGGGGCCTCCGGGGTACGAGCAGTACTTC. This encodes CASSWGPPGYEQYF.

This clone appeared once. The chain carries TRBV10-2 and TRBJ1-2; 12 positions match TRBD1. CDR1 WSHSY and CDR2 SAAADI come from the germline V gene. This CDR3 is 16 amino acids long. J lost 3 bases, V lost 4 bases, and 6 bases had no gene match. In nucleotides, the CDR3 is TGCGCCAGCAGTGGGGGACAGGGGGCGAGGGACTATGGCTACACCTTC. This encodes CASSGGQGARDYGYTF.

The sample holds one count of this clone. The chain recombines TRBV11-2 with TRBJ1-1; no firm D call. CDR3 size: 14 residues. The germline V and J ends were trimmed by 0 bases and 4 bases, with 9 bases remaining between them. CDR1 and CDR2 (germline): SGHAT, FQNNGV. The CDR3 DNA reads TGTGCCAGCAGCTTAGATCGGACTTCCACTGAAGCTTTCTTT. Amino acids: CASSLDRTSTEAFF.

This clone was picked up a small number of times. This sequence joins TRBV4-3 and TRBJ2-1; 8 bases line up with TRBD2. CDR3 length equals 15 residues. Germline V gene lookup returns CDR1 LGHNA and CDR2 YSLEER. The trim removed 1 base at V and 6 bases at J, leaving 5 bases unmatched. The CDR3 protein is CASSQGFGGGNEQFF. For the CDR3, the DNA is TGCGCCAGCAGCCAAGGGTTCGGGGGGGGCAATGAGCAGTTCTTC.

The chain recombines TRBV11-2 with TRBJ1-1; D is unclear. CDR3 length equals 14 residues. Germline CDR1 SGHAT, CDR2 FQNNGV. V lost 1 base, J lost 0 bases, and 6 bases lay in between. The CDR3 is CASSLGTVNTEAFF. DNA of the CDR3: TGTGCCAGCAGCTTAGGCACAGTGAACACTGAAGCTTTCTTT.

The CDR3: CASSVVPGLGGADTQYF. Written as DNA, the CDR3 is TGTGCCAGCAGCGTAGTCCCGGGACTCGGGGGGGCAGATACGCAGTATTTT. The chain combines TRBV9 with TRBJ2-3; 8 bases map to TRBD2. From germline, CDR1 is SGDLS and CDR2 YYNGEE. This CDR3 spans 17 amino acids. The V and J ends lost 0 bases and 4 bases, in that order; junction bases with no gene match: 10.

This chain links TRBV9 with TRBJ2-5; 14 bases fit TRBD2. V was clipped by 3 bases and J by 4 bases; unmatched bases: 2. The CDR3 totals 15 residues. Germline CDR1 reads SGDLS; CDR2 reads YYNGEE. DNA for the CDR3: TGTGCCAGCAGCGCCGGGACTAGCGGGGGAGAGACCCAGTACTTC. This sequence encodes CASSAGTSGGETQYF.

This rearrangement joins TRBV6-5 to TRBJ1-2; 10 bases are a match to TRBD1. The V and J ends lost 5 bases and 2 bases, in that order; junction bases with no gene match: 5. The CDR3 length is 15 residues. The germline V gene encodes CDR1 MNHEY and CDR2 SVGAGI. CDR3 region: CASSSPGQGNYGYTF. In DNA form, the CDR3 reads TGTGCCAGCAGTAGCCCGGGACAGGGGAACTATGGCTACACCTTC.

The genes are TRBV27 and TRBJ1-4; 9 bases match TRBD1. The CDR3 length is 16 residues. From germline, CDR1 is MNHEY and CDR2 SMNVEV (reference sequence). J gave up 8 bases and V 6 bases, and 13 bases lay outside the gene matches. The CDR3 reads CASSLSTGTGNEKLFF. CDR3 nucleotide sequence: TGTGCCAGCAGCCTCAGTACCGGGACAGGGAACGAAAAACTGTTTTTT. The whole variable domain, filled in from reference TRBV27 and TRBJ1-4, reads EAQVTQNPRYLITVTGKKLTVTCSQNMNHEYMSWYRQDPGLGLRQIYYSMNVEVTDKGDVPEGYKVSRKEKRNFPLILESPSPNQTSLYFCASSLSTGTGNEKLFFGSGTQLSVL.

The rearrangement joins TRBV9 to TRBJ2-5; the D gene is possibly TRBD2 (6 bases). CDR1 and CDR2 from the germline V gene are SGDLS and YYNGEE. The CDR3 runs to 15 residues. With 0 bases removed from V and 2 bases from J, the gap between germline ends came to 11 bases. Here the CDR3 reads CASSVGVAGQETQYF. In nucleotides, the CDR3 is TGTGCCAGCAGCGTAGGGGTGGCGGGACAAGAGACCCAGTACTTC. Full variable domain (missing parts from reference TRBV9 and TRBJ2-5): DSGVTQTPKHLITATGQRVTLRCSPRSGDLSVYWYQQSLDQGLQFLIQYYNGEERAKGNILERFSAQQFPDLHSELNLSSLELGDSALYFCASSVGVAGQETQYFGPGTRLLVL.

The gene calls are TRBV5-5 and TRBJ1-3, with 9 bases matching TRBD1. This CDR3 region has 17 residues. CDR1 is SGHKS and CDR2 is YYEKEE in the germline V gene (reference sequence). V lost 3 bases and J lost 0; bases outside the gene matches: 7. The CDR3 sequence: CASSWGLTGGSGNTIYF. CDR3 nucleotide sequence: TGTGCCAGCAGCTGGGGCTTGACAGGGGGCTCTGGAAACACCATATATTTT. Full variable domain (remainder filled in from reference TRBV5-5 and TRBJ1-3): DAGVTQSPTHLIKTRGQQVTLRCSPISGHKSVSWYQQVLGQGPQFIFQYYEKEERGRGNFPDRFSARQFPNYSSELNVNALLLGDSALYLCASSWGLTGGSGNTIYFGEGSWLTVV.

The chain recombines TRBV18 with TRBJ1-2, with D hard to call. Trimming pared 3 bases from V and 3 bases from J, leaving 17 bases between. The CDR3 consists of 16 residues. Germline V lookup: CDR1 KGHSH, CDR2 LQKENI. CDR3: CASSPIVQALDYGYTF. DNA for the CDR3: TGTGCCAGCTCACCCATCGTTCAGGCCCTGGACTATGGCTACACCTTC.

The genes are TRBV7-9 and TRBJ1-4, with 8 bases that match TRBD1. Germline loops: CDR1 SEHNR, CDR2 FQNEAQ (reference sequence). The CDR3 runs to 15 residues. Trimming removed 1 base from V and 2 bases from J; junction bases left unmatched: 0. CDR3 in amino acids: CASSLGDRTNEKLFF. In DNA, the CDR3 is TGTGCCAGCAGCTTAGGGGACAGGACTAATGAAAAACTGTTTTTT.

J is TRBJ2-2 and V is TRBV7-9; the D is unclear. This CDR3 is 13 amino acids long. Germline lookup yields CDR1 SEHNR and CDR2 FQNEAQ (reference sequence). Trimming took 5 bases from V and 1 from J, leaving 5 bases between them. The CDR3 loop is CASSPMNTGELFF. The CDR3 DNA sequence: TGTGCCAGCAGCCCCATGAACACCGGGGAGCTGTTTTTT.

The J gene is TRBJ2-1, the V gene TRBV6-5; 8 bases agree with TRBD1. Per germline, CDR1 MNHEY and CDR2 SVGAGI. The CDR3 length is 15 residues. V shed 5 bases and J 0 bases; nucleotides not matched to a gene: 3. The CDR3 sequence: CASSRTGSSYNEQFF. CDR3 nucleotide sequence: TGTGCCAGCAGTAGGACAGGGAGCTCCTACAATGAGCAGTTCTTC.